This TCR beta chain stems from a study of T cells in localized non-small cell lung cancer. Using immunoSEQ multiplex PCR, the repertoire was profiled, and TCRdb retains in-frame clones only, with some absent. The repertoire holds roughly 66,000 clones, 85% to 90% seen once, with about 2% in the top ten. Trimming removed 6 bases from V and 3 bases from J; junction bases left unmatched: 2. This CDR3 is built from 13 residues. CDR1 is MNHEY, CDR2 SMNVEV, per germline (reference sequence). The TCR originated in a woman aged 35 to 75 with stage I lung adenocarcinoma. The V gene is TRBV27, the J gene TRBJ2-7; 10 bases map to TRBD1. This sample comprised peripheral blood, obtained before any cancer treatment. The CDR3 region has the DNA TGTGCCAGCAGAAGGACAGGGGGCTACGAGCAGTACTTC. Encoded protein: CASRRTGGYEQYF.